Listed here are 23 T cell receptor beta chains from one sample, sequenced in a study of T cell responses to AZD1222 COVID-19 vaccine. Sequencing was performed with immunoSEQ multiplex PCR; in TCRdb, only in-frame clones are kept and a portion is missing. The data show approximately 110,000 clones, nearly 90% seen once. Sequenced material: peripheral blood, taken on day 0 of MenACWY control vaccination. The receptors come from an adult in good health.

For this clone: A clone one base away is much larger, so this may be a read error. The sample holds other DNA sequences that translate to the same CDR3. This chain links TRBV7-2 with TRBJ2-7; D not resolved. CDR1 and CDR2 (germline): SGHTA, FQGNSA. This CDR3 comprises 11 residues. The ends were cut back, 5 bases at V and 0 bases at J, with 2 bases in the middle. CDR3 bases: TGTGCCAGCAGCCCCTCCTACGAGCAGTACTTC. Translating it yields CASSPSYEQYF.

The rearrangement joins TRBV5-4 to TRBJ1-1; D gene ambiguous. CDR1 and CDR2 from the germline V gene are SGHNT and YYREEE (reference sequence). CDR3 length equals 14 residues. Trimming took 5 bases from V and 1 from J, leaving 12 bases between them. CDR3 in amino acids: CASRPPGSNTEAFF. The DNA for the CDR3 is TGTGCCAGCAGACCGCCCGGTTCGAACACTGAAGCTTTCTTT.

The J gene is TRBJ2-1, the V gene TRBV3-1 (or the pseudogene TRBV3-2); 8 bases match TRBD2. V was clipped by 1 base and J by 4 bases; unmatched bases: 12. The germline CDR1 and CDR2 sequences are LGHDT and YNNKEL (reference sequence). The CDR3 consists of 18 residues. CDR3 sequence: CASSQVRAGVYLYNEQFF. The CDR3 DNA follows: TGTGCCAGCAGCCAAGTTCGAGCGGGGGTCTACCTGTACAATGAGCAGTTCTTC.

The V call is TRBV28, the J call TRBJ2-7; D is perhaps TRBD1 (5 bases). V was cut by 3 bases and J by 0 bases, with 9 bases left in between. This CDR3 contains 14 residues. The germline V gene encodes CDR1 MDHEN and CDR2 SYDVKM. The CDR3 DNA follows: TGTGCCAGCAGTTTCCAGGGAATCTCCTACGAGCAGTACTTC. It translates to CASSFQGISYEQYF.

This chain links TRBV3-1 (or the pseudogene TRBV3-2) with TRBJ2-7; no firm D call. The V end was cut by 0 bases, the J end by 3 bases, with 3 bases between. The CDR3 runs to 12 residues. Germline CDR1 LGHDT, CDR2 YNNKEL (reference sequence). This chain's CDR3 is CASSQEYYEQYF. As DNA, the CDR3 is TGTGCCAGCAGCCAAGAGTACTACGAGCAGTACTTC.

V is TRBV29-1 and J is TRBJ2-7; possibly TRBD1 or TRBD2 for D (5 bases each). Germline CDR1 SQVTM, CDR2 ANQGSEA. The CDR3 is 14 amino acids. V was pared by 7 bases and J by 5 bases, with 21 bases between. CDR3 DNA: TGCAGCGCTTCAATGGGGGACCAAGCGGACGAGCAGTACTTC. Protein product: CSASMGDQADEQYF.

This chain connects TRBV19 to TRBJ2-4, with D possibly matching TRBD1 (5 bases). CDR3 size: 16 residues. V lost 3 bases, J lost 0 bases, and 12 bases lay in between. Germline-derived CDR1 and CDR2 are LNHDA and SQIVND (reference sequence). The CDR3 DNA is TGTGCCAGTAGTATTGTTGACAGAGTAGCCAAAAACATTCAGTACTTC. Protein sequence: CASSIVDRVAKNIQYF.

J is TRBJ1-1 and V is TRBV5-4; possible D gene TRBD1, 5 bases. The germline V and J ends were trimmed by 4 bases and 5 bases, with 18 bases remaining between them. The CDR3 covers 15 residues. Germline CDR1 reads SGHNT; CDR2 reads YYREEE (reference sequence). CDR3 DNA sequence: TGTGCCAGCAGCGGGGGGGACCCCCGGGGAACTGAAGCTTTCTTT. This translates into CASSGGDPRGTEAFF.

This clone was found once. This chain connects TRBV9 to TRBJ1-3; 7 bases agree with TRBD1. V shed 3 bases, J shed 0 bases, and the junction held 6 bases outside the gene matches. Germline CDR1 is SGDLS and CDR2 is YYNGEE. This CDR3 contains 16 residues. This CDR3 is CASSETGTASGNTIYF. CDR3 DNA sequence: TGTGCCAGCAGCGAGACCGGGACAGCCTCTGGAAACACCATATATTTT. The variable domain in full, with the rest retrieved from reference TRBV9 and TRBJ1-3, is DSGVTQTPKHLITATGQRVTLRCSPRSGDLSVYWYQQSLDQGLQFLIQYYNGEERAKGNILERFSAQQFPDLHSELNLSSLELGDSALYFCASSETGTASGNTIYFGEGSWLTVV.

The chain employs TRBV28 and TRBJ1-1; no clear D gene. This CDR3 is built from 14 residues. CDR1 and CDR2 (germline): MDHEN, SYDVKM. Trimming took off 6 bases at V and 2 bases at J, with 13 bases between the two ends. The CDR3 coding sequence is TGTGCCAGCAGCCCGTCCGGGCCCAACACTGAAGCTTTCTTT. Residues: CASSPSGPNTEAFF.

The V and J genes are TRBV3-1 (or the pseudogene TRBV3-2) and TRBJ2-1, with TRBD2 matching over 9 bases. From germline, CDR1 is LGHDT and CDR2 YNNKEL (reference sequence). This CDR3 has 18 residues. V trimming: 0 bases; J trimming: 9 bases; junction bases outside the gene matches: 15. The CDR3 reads CASSQDPGRVAGEREQFF. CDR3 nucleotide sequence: TGTGCCAGCAGCCAAGACCCGGGCCGGGTAGCGGGAGAACGTGAGCAGTTCTTC.

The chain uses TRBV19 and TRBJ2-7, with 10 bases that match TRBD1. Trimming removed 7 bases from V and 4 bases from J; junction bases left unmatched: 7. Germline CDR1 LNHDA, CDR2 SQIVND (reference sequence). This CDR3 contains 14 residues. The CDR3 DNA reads TGTGCCAGTACCCTCGGGACAGGGGCTTACGAGCAGTACTTC. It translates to CASTLGTGAYEQYF.

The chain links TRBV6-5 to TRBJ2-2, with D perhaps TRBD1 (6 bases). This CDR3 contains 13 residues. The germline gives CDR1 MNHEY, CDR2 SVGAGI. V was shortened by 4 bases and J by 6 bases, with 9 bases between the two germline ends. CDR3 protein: CASSLYRAGELFF. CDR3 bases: TGTGCCAGCAGTTTATACAGGGCCGGGGAGCTGTTTTTT.

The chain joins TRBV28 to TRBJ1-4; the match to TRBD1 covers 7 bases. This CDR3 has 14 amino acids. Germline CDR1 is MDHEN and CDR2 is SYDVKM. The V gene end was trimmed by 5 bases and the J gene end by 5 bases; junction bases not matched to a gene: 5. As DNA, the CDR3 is TGTGCCAGCAGTAGGACAGGAGAAAATGAAAAACTGTTTTTT. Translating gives CASSRTGENEKLFF.

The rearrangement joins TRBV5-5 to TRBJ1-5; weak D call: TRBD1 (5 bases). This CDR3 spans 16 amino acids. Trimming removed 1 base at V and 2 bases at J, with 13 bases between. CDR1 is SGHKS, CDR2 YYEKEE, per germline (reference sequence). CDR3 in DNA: TGTGCCAGCAGCTTGTTTTTACAAGGGGGCAATCAGCCCCAGCATTTT. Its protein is CASSLFLQGGNQPQHF.

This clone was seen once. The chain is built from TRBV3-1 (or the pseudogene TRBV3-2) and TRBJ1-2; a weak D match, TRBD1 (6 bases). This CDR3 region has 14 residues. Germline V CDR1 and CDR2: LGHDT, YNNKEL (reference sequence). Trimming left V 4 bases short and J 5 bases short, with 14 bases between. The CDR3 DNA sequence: TGTGCCAGCAGCCCAGGAGGGGGGCTATATGGCTACACCTTC. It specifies CASSPGGGLYGYTF.

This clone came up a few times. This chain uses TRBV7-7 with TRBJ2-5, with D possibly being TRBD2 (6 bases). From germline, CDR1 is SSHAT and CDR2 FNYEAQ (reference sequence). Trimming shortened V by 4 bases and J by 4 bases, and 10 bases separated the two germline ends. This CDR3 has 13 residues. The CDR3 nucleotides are TGTGCCAGCAGCTACGGGACTTCAGAGACCCAGTACTTC. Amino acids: CASSYGTSETQYF.

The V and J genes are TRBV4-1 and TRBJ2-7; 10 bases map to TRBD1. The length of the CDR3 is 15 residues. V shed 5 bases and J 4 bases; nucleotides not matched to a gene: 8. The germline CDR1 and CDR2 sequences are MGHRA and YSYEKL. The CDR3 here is CASSSIGQGGYEQYF. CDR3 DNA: TGCGCCAGCAGCTCCATAGGACAGGGGGGATACGAGCAGTACTTC.

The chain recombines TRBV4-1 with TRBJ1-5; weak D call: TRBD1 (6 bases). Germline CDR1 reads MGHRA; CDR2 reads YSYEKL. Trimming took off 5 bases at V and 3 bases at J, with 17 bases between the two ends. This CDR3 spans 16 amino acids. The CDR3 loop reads CASSSRSGAPNQPQHF. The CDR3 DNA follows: TGCGCCAGCAGCTCCCGATCGGGGGCCCCCAATCAGCCCCAGCATTTT.

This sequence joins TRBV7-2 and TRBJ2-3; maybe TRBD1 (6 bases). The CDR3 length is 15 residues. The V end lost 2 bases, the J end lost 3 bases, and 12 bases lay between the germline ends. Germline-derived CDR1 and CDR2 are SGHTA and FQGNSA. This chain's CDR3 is CASSLRGFGTDTQYF. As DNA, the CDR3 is TGTGCCAGCAGCTTAAGGGGGTTTGGTACAGATACGCAGTATTTT.

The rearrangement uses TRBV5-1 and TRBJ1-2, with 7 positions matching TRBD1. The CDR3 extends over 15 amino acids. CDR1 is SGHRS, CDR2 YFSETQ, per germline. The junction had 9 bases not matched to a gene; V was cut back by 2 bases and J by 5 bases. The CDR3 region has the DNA TGCGCCAGCAGCTTTATAGGGGGCGCGGAATATGGCTACACCTTC. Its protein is CASSFIGGAEYGYTF.

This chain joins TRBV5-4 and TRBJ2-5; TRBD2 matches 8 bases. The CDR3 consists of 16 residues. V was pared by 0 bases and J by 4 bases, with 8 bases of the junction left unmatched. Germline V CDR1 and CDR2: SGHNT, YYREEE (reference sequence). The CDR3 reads CASSLAHGLAGETQYF. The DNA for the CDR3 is TGTGCCAGCAGCTTGGCCCACGGACTAGCCGGAGAGACCCAGTACTTC.

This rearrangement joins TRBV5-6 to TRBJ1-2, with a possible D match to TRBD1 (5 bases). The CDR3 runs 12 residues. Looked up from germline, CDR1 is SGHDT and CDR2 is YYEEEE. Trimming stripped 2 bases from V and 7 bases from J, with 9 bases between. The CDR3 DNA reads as TGTGCCAGCAGCTTCGGGACCGTTGGCTACACCTTC. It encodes CASSFGTVGYTF.